This T cell receptor beta chain comes out of a study of CD8+CD57+ T cells in acquired aplastic anemia. This CDR3 comprises 14 residues. V lost 2 bases, J lost 11 bases, and 15 bases lay in between. In germline, CDR1 is LGHDT, CDR2 YNNKEL (reference sequence). The study profiled TCR beta VDJ and CDR3 using genomic DNA as template. TCRdb re-derived calls from the reads in MiXCR, one entry per CDR3 protein. The sample yields 180,000 or so distinct CDR3 sequences, 45% to 55% seen once. Before being chosen for sequencing, patients had shown CD8+CD57+ cell expansion by flow cytometry. Source material: sorted CD4+, CD8+, or CD8+CD57+ T cells (not recorded which) from PBMCs. The chain couples TRBV3-1 to TRBJ1-4; maybe TRBD1 (6 bases). The TCR was taken from a human donor with aplastic anemia. Here the CDR3 reads CASSQTEQDSKLFF. The CDR3 coding sequence is TGTGCCAGCAGCCAAACGGAGCAGGACAGTAAACTGTTTTTT.